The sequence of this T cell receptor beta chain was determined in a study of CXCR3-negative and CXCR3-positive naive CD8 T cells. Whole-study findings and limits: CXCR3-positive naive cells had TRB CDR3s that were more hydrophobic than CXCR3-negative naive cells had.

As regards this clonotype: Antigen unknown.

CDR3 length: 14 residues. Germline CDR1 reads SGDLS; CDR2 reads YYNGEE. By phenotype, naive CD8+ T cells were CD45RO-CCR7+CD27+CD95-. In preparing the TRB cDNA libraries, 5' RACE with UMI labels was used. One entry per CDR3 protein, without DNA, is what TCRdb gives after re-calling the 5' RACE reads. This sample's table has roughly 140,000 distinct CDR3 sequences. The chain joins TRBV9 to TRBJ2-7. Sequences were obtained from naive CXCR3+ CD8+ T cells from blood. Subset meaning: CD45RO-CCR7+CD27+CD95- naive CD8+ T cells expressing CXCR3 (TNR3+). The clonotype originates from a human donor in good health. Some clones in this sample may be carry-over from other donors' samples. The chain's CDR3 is CASSVDDNIYEQYF.